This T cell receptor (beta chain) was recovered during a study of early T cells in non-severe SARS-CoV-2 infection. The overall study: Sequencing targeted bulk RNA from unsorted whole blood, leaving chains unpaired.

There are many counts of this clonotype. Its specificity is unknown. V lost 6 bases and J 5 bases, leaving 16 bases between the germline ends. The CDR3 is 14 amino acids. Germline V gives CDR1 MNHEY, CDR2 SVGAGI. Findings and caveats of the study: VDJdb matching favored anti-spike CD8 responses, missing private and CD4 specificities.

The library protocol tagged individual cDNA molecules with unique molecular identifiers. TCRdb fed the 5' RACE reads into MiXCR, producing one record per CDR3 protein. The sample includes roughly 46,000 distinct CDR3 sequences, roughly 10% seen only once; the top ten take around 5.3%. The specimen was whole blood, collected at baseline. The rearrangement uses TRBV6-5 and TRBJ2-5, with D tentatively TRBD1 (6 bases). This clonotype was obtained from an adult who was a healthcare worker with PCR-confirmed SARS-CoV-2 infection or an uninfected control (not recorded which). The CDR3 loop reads CASRKGGPGETQYF. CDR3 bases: TGTGCCAGCAGAAAAGGGGGTCCCGGGGAGACCCAGTACTTC.